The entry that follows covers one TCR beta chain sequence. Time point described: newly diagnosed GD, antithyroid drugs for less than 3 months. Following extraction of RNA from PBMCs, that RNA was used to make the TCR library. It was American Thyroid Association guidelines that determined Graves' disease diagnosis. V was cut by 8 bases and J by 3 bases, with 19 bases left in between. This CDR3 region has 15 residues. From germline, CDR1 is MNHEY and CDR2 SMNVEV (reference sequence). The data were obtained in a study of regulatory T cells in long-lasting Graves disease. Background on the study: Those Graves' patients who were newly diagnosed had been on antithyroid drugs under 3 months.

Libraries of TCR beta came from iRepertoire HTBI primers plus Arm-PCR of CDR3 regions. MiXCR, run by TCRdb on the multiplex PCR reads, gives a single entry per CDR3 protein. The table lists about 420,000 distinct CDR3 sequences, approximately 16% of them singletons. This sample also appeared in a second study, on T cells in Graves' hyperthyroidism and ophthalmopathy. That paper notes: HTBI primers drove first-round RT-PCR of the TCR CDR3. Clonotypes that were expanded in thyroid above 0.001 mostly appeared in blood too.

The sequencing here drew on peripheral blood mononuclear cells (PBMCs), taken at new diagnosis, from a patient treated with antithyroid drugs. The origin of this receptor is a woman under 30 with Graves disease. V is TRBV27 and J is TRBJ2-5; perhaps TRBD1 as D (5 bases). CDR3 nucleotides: TGTGCCAGCCACCCTCACGGCGAAGGGGAAGAGACCCAGTACTTC. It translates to CASHPHGEGEETQYF.